The clone carrying this TCR beta chain was observed many times. The antigen is unknown. The data belong to a study of tumor and adjacent non-tumor tissue in lung cancer. Study overall: There were some 11 adenocarcinoma, 2 squamous cell carcinoma and 1 small cell lung cancer cases.

Overall study findings and caveats: Compared with tumor, normal lung showed significantly lower TCR diversity.

The template was RNA from unsorted bulk tissue. Three rounds of nested PCR, following a modified ARM-PCR protocol, produced the TCRbeta library. TCRdb used MiXCR to reprocess the multiplex PCR reads, holding one entry per CDR3 protein. The table records about 81,000 distinct CDR3 sequences, just under 75% of them present only once. The CDR3 extends over 12 amino acids. Trimming shortened V by 4 bases and J by 5 bases, and 9 bases separated the two germline ends. From germline, CDR1 is SQVTM and CDR2 ANQGSEA. This chain connects TRBV29-1 to TRBJ1-3, with no clear D. The receptor comes from a woman aged 40 to 49 with non-small cell lung cancer. Sequenced: lung tumor tissue. The DNA of the CDR3 is TGCAGCGTTGGGGAGGGTAGAAACACCATATATTTT. Translated: CSVGEGRNTIYF.